The 5 T cell receptor beta chains below come from one sample, sequenced in a study of blood T cells in healthy people across ages. Through a sample-barcoded 5' primer and a J-beta primer mix, a second PCR was run for 7 to 11 cycles. TCRdb called the 5' RACE reads again in MiXCR, with one record for every CDR3 protein. The sample carries around 800,000 distinct CDR3 sequences, under 45% recorded once. Sequencing used blood. Receptors originate from a man aged 60 to 69 in good health.

The J gene is TRBJ1-2, the V gene TRBV15; D gene ambiguous. The ends were cut back, 0 bases at V and 4 bases at J, with 6 bases in the middle. This CDR3 contains 13 residues. The germline gives CDR1 LNHNV, CDR2 YYDKDF (reference sequence). CDR3 loop: CATSRDVIYGYTF. The CDR3 nucleotides are TGTGCCACCAGCAGAGATGTGATCTATGGCTACACCTTC.

The V call is TRBV29-1, the J call TRBJ1-1; D not certain. Germline assignment: CDR1 SQVTM and CDR2 ANQGSEA. V was trimmed by 0 bases and J by 5 bases, leaving 10 bases between them. The CDR3 is made up of 13 amino acids. The chain's CDR3 is CSVEEAPGTEAFF. As DNA, the CDR3 is TGCAGCGTTGAAGAAGCGCCTGGGACTGAAGCTTTCTTT.

The chain joins TRBV6-5 to TRBJ1-4; D is possibly TRBD1 (6 bases). Germline lookup yields CDR1 MNHEY and CDR2 SVGAGI. V lost 2 bases and J lost 10, with 17 bases in between. The length of the CDR3 is 15 residues. The CDR3, as DNA: TGTGCCAGCAGTTACCGAATACAGGGAGGGGGAAAACTGTTTTTT. Protein: CASSYRIQGGGKLFF.

This rearrangement joins TRBV5-1 to TRBJ2-5; D is tentatively TRBD1 or TRBD2 (6 bases each). The germline V gene has CDR1 SGHRS and CDR2 YFSETQ. Trimming left V 5 bases short and J 1 base short, with 12 bases between. This CDR3 is built from 14 residues. The CDR3 here is CASSRGGFQETQYF. For the CDR3, the DNA is TGCGCCAGCAGTCGAGGGGGGTTCCAAGAGACCCAGTACTTC.

The sample holds one count of this clonotype. V gene TRBV10-3 combines with J gene TRBJ2-1; TRBD1 aligns across 12 bases. Germline V gene lookup returns CDR1 ENHRY and CDR2 SYGVKD. V dropped 6 bases and J dropped 7; count of bases not matched to a gene: 7. The CDR3 is 15 residues long. The CDR3 bases are TGTGCCATCAGGGATGGGGACAGGGGGCTTAATGAGCAGTTCTTC. It is translated as CAIRDGDRGLNEQFF.